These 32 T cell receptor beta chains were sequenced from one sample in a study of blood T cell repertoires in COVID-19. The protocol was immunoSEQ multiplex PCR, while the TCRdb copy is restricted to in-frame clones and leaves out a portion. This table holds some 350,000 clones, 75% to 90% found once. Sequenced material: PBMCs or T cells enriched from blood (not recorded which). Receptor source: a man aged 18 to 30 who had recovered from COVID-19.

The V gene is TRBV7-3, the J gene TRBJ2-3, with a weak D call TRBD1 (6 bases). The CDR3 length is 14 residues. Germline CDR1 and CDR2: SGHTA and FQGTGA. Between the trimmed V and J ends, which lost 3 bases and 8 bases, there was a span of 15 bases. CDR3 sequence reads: CASSLGHEFGTQYF. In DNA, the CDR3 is TGTGCCAGCAGCTTGGGACACGAATTCGGTACGCAGTATTTT.

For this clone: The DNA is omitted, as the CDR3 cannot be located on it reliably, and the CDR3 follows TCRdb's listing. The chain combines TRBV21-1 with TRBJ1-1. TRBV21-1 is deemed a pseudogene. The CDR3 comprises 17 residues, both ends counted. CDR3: CASSKVVVGGGSTEAFF.

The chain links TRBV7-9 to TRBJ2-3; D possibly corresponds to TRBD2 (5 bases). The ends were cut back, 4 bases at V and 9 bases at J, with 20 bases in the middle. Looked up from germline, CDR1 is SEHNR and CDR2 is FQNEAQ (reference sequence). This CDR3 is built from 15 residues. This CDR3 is CASSSPAGGSGTQYF. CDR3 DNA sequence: TGTGCCAGCAGCTCACCCGCCGGCGGGTCGGGGACGCAGTATTTT.

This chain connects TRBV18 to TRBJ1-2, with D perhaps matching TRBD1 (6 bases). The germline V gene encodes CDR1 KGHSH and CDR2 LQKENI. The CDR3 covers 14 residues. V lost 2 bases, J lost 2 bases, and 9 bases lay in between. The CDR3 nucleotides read TGTGCCAGCTCACCAAAAACAGGGAACTATGGCTACACCTTC. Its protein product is CASSPKTGNYGYTF.

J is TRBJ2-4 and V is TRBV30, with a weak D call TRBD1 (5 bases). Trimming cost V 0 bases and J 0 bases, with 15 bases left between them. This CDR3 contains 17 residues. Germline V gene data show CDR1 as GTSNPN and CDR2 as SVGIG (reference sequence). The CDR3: CAWSVKRGVLAKNIQYF. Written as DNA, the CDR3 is TGTGCCTGGAGTGTAAAAAGGGGTGTACTAGCCAAAAACATTCAGTACTTC.

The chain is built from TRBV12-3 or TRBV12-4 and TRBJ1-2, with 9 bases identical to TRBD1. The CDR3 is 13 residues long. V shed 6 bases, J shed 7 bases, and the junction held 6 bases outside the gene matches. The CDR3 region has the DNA TGTGCCAGCAGACCCGGGACAGGGTCTGGCTACACCTTC. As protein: CASRPGTGSGYTF.

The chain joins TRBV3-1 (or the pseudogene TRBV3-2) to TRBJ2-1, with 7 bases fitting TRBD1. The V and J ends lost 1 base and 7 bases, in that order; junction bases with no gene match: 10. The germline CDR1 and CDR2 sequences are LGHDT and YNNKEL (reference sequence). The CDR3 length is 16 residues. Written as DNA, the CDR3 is TGTGCCAGCAGCCAAGCTGAGACAGGGTGGTCAAATGAGCAGTTCTTC. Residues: CASSQAETGWSNEQFF.

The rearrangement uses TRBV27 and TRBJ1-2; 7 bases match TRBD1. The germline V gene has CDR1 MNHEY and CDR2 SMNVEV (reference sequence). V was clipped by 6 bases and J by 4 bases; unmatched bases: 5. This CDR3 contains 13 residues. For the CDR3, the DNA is TGTGCCAGCAGCCGGGGGACAGCCTATGGCTACACCTTC. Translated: CASSRGTAYGYTF.

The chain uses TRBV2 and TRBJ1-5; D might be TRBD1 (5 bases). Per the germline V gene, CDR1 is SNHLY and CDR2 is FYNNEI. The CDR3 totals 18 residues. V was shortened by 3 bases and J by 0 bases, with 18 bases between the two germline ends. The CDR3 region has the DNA TGTGCCAGCAGTGATGGGCCAGGGATGCTTAGTAGCAATCAGCCCCAGCATTTT. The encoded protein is CASSDGPGMLSSNQPQHF.

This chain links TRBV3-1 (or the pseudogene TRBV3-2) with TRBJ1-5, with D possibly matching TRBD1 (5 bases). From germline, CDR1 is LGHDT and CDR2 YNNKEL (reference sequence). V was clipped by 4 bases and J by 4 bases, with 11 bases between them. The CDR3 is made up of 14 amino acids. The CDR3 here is CASSLYGGNQPQHF. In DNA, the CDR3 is TGTGCCAGCAGCCTGTATGGGGGGAATCAGCCCCAGCATTTT.

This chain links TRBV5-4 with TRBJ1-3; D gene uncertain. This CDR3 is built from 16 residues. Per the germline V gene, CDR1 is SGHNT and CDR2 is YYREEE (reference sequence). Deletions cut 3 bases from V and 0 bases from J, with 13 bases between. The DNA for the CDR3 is TGTGCCAGCAGCTACCTAGGAGGTACCTCTGGAAACACCATATATTTT. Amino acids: CASSYLGGTSGNTIYF.

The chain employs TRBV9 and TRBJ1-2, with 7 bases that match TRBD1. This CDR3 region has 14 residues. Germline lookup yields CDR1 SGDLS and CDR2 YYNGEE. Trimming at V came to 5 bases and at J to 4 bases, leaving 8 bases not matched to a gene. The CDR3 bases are TGTGCCAGCAGTGGCACTACAGGGGTCTATGGCTACACCTTC. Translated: CASSGTTGVYGYTF.

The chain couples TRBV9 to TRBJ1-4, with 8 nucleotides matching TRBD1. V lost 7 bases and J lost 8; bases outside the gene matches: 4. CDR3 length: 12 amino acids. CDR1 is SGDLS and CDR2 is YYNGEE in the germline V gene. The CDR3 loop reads CASGQGGEKLFF. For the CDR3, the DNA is TGTGCCAGCGGACAGGGCGGAGAAAAACTGTTTTTT.

The CDR3: CASSLNQGFANTGELFF. The CDR3 bases are TGTGCCAGCAGCTTAAACCAGGGTTTCGCGAACACCGGGGAGCTGTTTTTT. The chain carries TRBV7-3 and TRBJ2-2, with a weak D call TRBD1 (5 bases). CDR3 length: 17 amino acids. The V and J ends lost 1 base and 0 bases respectively, with 12 bases between them. Germline V gene data show CDR1 as SGHTA and CDR2 as FQGTGA.

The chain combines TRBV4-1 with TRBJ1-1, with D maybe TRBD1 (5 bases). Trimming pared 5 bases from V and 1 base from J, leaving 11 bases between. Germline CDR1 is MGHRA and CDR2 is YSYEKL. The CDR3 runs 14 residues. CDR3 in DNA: TGCGCCAGCAGCACCTGGGGCCCGAACACTGAAGCTTTCTTT. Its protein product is CASSTWGPNTEAFF.

The CDR3 loop reads CASSPPDRTDTQYF. The CDR3, as DNA: TGTGCCAGCAGTCCCCCAGATCGCACAGATACGCAGTATTTT. This chain links TRBV28 with TRBJ2-3; D remains unclear. This CDR3 has 14 residues. Germline V gives CDR1 MDHEN, CDR2 SYDVKM. V lost 5 bases and J 1 base, leaving 10 bases between the germline ends.

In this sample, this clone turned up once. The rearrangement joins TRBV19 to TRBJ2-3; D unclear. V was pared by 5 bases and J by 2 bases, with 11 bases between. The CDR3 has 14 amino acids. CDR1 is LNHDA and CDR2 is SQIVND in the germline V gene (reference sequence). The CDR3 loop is CASSVFPHTDTQYF. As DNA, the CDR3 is TGTGCCAGTAGTGTTTTTCCCCACACAGATACGCAGTATTTT.

This chain's CDR3 is CASSPTWETGGREQYF. The CDR3, as DNA: TGTGCCAGCAGCCCCACTTGGGAGACAGGGGGTCGGGAGCAGTACTTC. V is TRBV3-1 (or the pseudogene TRBV3-2) and J is TRBJ2-7, with 9 positions matching TRBD1. The germline V gene has CDR1 LGHDT and CDR2 YNNKEL (reference sequence). This CDR3 comprises 16 residues. With V trimmed by 4 bases and J by 7 bases, 14 bases remained unmatched.

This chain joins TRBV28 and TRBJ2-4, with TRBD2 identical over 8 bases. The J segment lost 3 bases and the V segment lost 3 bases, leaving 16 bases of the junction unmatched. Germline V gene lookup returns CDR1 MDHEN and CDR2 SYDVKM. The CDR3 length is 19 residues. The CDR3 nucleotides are TGTGCCAGCAGTTTCTGGGATAGCGGGATTCAAGAGGGCAAAAACATTCAGTACTTC. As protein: CASSFWDSGIQEGKNIQYF.

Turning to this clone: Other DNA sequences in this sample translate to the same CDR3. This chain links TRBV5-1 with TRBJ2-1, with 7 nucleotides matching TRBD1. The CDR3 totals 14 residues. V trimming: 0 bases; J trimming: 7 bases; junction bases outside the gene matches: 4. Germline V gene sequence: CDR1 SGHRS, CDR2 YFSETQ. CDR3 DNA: TGCGCCAGCAGCTTGGGGACAGGTAGAAATGAGCAGTTCTTC. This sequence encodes CASSLGTGRNEQFF. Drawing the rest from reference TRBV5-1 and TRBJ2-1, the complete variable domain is KAGVTQTPRYLIKTRGQQVTLSCSPISGHRSVSWYQQTPGQGLQFLFEYFSETQRNKGNFPGRFSGRQFSNSRSEMNVSTLELGDSALYLCASSLGTGRNEQFFGPGTRLTVL.

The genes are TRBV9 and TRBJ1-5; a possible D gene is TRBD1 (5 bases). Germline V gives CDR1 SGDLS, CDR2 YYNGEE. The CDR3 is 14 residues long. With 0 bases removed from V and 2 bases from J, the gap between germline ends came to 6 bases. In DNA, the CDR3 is TGTGCCAGCAGCGTAGCGGGGGGCAATCAGCCCCAGCATTTT. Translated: CASSVAGGNQPQHF.

This CDR3 is CSASSWTGGNTGELFF. In DNA, the CDR3 is TGCAGTGCTAGTTCTTGGACAGGGGGCAATACCGGGGAGCTGTTTTTT. The chain employs TRBV20-1 and TRBJ2-2; 11 bases line up with TRBD1. The junction had 8 bases not matched to a gene; V was cut back by 3 bases and J by 5 bases. Germline CDR1 is DFQATT and CDR2 is SNEGSKA (reference sequence). This CDR3 is 16 amino acids long.

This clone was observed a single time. The chain's CDR3 is CASSLGVVDEQYF. The CDR3 coding sequence is TGTGCCAGCAGCCTAGGGGTTGTGGACGAGCAGTACTTC. The genes are TRBV28 and TRBJ2-7; tentative D call: TRBD1 (5 bases). Germline V gene data show CDR1 as MDHEN and CDR2 as SYDVKM. V was shortened by 6 bases and J by 5 bases, with 14 bases between the two germline ends. The CDR3 spans 13 residues.

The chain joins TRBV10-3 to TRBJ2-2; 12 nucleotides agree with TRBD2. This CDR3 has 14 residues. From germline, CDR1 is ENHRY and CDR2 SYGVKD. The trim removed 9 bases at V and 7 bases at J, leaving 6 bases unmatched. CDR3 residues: CAIGTSGLLGELFF. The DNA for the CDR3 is TGTGCCATTGGGACTAGCGGGTTACTCGGGGAGCTGTTTTTT.

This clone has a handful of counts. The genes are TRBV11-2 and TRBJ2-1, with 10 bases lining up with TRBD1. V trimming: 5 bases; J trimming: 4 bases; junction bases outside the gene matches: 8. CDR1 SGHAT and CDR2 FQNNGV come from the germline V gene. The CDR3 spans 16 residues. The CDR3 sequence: CASSRTGGNVYNEQFF. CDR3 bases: TGTGCCAGCAGCAGGACAGGGGGAAATGTTTACAATGAGCAGTTCTTC.

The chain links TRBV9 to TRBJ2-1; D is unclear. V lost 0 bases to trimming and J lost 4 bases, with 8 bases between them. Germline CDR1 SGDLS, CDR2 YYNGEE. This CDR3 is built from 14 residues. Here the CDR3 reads CASSVAGLYNEQFF. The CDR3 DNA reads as TGTGCCAGCAGCGTAGCTGGTCTATACAATGAGCAGTTCTTC.

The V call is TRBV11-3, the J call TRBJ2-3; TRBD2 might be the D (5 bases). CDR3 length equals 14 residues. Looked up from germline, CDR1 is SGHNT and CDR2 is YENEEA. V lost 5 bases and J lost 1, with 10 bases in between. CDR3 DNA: TGTGCCAGCAGCGGTAACGGGGGCACAGATACGCAGTATTTT. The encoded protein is CASSGNGGTDTQYF.

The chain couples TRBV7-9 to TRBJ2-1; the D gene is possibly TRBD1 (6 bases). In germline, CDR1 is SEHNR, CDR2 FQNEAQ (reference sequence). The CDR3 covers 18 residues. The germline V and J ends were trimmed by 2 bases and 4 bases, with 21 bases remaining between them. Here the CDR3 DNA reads TGTGCCAGCAGCTTAAAATTGCGGATAGCAGGGGCTTACAATGAGCAGTTCTTC. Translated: CASSLKLRIAGAYNEQFF. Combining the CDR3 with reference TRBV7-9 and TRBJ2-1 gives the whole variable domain DTGVSQNPRHKITKRGQNVTFRCDPISEHNRLYWYRQTLGQGPEFLTYFQNEAQLEKSRLLSDRFSAERPKGSFSTLEIQRTEQGDSAMYLCASSLKLRIAGAYNEQFFGPGTRLTVL.

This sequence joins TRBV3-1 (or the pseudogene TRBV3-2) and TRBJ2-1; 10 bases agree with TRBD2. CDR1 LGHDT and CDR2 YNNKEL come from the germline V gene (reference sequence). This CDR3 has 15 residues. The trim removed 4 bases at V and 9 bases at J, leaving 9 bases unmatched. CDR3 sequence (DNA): TGTGCCAGCAGCCCCATGGCTAGCGGGGGAGCTGAGCAGTTCTTC. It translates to CASSPMASGGAEQFF.

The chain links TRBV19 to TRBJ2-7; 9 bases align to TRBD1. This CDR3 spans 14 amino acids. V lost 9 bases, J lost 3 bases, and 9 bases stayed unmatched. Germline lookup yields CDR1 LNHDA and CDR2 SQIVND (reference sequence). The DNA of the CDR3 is TGTGCCAGCAGCTCCGGGACAGGGATCTACGAGCAGTACTTC. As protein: CASSSGTGIYEQYF.

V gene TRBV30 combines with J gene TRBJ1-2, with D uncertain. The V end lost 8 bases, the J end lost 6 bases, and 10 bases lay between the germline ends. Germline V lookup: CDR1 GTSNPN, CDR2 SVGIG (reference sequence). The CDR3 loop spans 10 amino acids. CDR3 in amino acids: CALRWNGYTF. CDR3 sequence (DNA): TGTGCCCTGCGGTGGAATGGCTACACCTTC. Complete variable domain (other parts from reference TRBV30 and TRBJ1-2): SQTIHQWPATLVQPVGSPLSLECTVEGTSNPNLYWYRQAAGRGLQLLFYSVGIGQISSEVPQNLSASRPQDRQFILSSKKLLLSDSGFYLCALRWNGYTFGSGTRLTVV.

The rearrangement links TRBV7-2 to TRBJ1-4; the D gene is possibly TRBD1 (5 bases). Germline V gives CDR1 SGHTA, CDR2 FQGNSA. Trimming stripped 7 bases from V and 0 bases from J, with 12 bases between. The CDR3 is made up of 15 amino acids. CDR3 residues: CASTVWGTTNEKLFF. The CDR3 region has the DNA TGTGCCAGCACAGTATGGGGCACAACTAATGAAAAACTGTTTTTT. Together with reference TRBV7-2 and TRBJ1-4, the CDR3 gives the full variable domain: GAGVSQSPSNKVTEKGKDVELRCDPISGHTALYWYRQSLGQGLEFLIYFQGNSAPDKSGLPSDRFSAERTGGSVSTLTIQRTQQEDSAVYLCASTVWGTTNEKLFFGSGTQLSVL.